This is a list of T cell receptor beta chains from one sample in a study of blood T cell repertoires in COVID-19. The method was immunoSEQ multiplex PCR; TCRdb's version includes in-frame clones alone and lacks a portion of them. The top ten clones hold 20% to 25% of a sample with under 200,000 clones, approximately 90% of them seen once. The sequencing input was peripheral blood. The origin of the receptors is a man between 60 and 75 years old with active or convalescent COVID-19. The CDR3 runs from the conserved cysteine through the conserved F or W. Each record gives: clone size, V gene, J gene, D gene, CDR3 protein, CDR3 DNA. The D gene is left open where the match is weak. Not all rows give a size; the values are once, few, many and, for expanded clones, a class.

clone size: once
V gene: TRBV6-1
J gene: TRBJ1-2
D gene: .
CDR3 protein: CASSELRGSNYGYTF
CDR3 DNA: TGTGCCAGCAGTGAACTCCGAGGGTCTAACTATGGCTACACCTTC

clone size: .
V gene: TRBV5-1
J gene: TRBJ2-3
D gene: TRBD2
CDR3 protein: CASSFIGGASDTQYF
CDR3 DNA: TGCGCCAGCAGCTTCATCGGGGGGGCGTCAGATACGCAGTATTTT

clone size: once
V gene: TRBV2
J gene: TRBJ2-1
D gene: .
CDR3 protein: CASTGGGVSYNEQFF
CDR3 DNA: TGTGCCAGCACCGGAGGCGGGGTCTCCTACAATGAGCAGTTCTTC

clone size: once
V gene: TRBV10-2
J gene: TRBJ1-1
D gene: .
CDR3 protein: CASSATGILNTEAFF
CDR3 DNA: TGCGCCAGCAGCGCAACAGGGATTTTAAACACTGAAGCTTTCTTT

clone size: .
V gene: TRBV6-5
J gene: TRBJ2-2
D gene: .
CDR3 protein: CASSYSPGSGELFF
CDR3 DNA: TGTGCCAGCAGTTACTCTCCGGGGTCCGGGGAGCTGTTTTTT

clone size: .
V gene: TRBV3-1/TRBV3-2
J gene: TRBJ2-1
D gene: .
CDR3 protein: CASSQGSGPNEQFF
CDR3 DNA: TGTGCCAGCAGCCAGGGTAGCGGTCCGAATGAGCAGTTCTTC

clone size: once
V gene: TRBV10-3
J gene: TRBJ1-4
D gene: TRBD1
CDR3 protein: CAISQGALGGEKLFF
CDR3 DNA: TGTGCCATCTCACAGGGGGCCCTAGGTGGTGAAAAACTGTTTTTT

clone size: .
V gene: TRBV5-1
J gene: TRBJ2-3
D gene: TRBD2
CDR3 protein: CASSLGTSGRPSTDTQYF
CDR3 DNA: TGCGCCAGCAGCTTGGGTACTAGCGGGCGCCCTAGCACAGATACGCAGTATTTT

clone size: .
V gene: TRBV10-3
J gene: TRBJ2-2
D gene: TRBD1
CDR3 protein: CAINTGGGTGELFF
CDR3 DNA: TGTGCCATCAACACAGGGGGCGGCACCGGGGAGCTGTTTTTT

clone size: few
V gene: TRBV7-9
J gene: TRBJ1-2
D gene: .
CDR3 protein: CASSPGEGLGGYTF
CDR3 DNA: TGTGCCAGCAGCCCCGGGGAAGGGCTTGGAGGCTACACCTTC

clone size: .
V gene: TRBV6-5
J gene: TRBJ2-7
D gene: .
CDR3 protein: CASSNGLGTYEQYF
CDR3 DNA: TGTGCCAGCAGTAACGGACTGGGTACCTACGAGCAGTACTTC

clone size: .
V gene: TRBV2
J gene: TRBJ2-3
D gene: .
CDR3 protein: CASREQGPWDTQYF
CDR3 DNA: TGTGCCAGCAGGGAGCAGGGCCCATGGGATACGCAGTATTTT

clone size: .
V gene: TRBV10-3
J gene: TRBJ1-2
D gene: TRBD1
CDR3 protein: CAISVGTGIGGYTF
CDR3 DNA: TGTGCCATCAGTGTGGGGACAGGGATAGGTGGCTACACCTTC

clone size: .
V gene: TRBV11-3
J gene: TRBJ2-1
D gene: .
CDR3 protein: CASGGGAYNEQFF
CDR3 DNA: TGTGCCAGTGGGGGGGGCGCATACAATGAGCAGTTCTTC

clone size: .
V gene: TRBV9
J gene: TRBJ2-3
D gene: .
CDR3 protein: CASSVGGMMSTDTQYF
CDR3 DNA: TGTGCCAGCAGCGTAGGAGGGATGATGAGCACAGATACGCAGTATTTT

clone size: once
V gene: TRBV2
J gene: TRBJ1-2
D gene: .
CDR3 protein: CASSERGQTYGYTF
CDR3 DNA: TGTGCCAGCAGTGAAAGGGGTCAGACCTATGGCTACACCTTC

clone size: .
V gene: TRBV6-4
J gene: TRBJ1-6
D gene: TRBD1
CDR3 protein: CASSLDRAASSPLHF
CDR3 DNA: TGTGCCAGCAGCTTGGACAGGGCCGCTAGTTCACCCCTCCACTTT

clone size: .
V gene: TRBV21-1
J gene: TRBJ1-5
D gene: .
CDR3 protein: CASSKVGGFSNQPQHF
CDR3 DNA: TGTGCCAGCAGCAAAGTGGGAGGATTTAGCAATCAGCCCCAGCATTTT

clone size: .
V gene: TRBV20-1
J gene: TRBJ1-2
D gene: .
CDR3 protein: CSATGIDGYTF
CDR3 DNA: TGCAGTGCTACAGGGATCGATGGCTACACCTTC

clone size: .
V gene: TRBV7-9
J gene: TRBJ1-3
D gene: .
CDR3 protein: CASSSRNTIYF
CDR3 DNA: TGTGCCAGCAGCTCCAGAAACACCATATATTTT

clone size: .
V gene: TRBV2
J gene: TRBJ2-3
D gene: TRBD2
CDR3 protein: CASSDQRGDTDTQYF
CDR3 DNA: TGTGCCAGCAGTGACCAGCGGGGGGACACAGATACGCAGTATTTT

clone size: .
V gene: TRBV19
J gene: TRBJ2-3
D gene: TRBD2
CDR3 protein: CASSRIAGALTDTQYF
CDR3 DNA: TGTGCCAGTAGTAGGATAGCGGGGGCTTTGACAGATACGCAGTATTTT

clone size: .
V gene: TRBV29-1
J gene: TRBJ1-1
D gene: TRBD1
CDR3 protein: CSVEGQGNTEAFF
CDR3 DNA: TGCAGCGTTGAGGGACAGGGGAACACTGAAGCTTTCTTT